The rows below give T cell receptor beta chains drawn from one sample of a study of neoadjuvant anti-PD-1 for oral cavity cancer. Profiling relied on immunoSEQ multiplex PCR, and the TCRdb table lists in-frame clones only, not all of them. The data show about 79,000 clones, 83% seen once. Sequenced material: PBMCs, taken before nivolumab (anti-PD-1) treatment. These TCRs come from a person aged 40-85 years with oral cavity squamous cell carcinoma. The CDR3 runs from the conserved cysteine through the conserved F or W. A D gene is named only where the DNA matches it firmly. Size values are once, few and many counts, or a class for expanded clones, and some rows have none.

V gene	J gene	D gene	clone size	CDR3 DNA	CDR3 protein
TRBV2	TRBJ2-1	TRBD2	-	TGTGCCAGCATACGGGGGGGCATCAATGAGCAGTTCTTC	CASIRGGINEQFF
TRBV2	TRBJ2-3	-	-	TGTGCCAGCAGTGAACAGGGGACGCAGTATTTT	CASSEQGTQYF
TRBV9	TRBJ1-2	-	-	TGTGCCAGCAGCCCCAGACTCGGCCATGGCTACACCTTC	CASSPRLGHGYTF
TRBV11-2	TRBJ2-1	TRBD1	-	TGTGCCAGCAGCTTCCAGGGGGAGAATGAGCAGTTCTTC	CASSFQGENEQFF
TRBV6-6	TRBJ1-2	TRBD1	-	TGTGCCAGCAGCGCGACAGGGGATCATGGCTACACCTTC	CASSATGDHGYTF
TRBV6-5	TRBJ2-7	-	once	TGTGCCAGCAGTTCTAAGGGAGCCTACGAGCAGTACTTC	CASSSKGAYEQYF
TRBV10-1	TRBJ2-7	TRBD1	-	TGCGCCAGCGGGGGACAGGGTCGCGACGAGCAGTACTTC	CASGGQGRDEQYF
TRBV28	TRBJ1-2	TRBD1	once	TGTGCCAGCATCCAGGGGGGCAACGGGGACTATGGCTACACCTTC	CASIQGGNGDYGYTF
TRBV5-4	TRBJ2-5	TRBD2	-	TGTGCCAGCAGCGGAACTAGCGACCAAGAGACCCAGTACTTC	CASSGTSDQETQYF
TRBV2	TRBJ1-1	-	-	TGTGCCAGCAGTCCGGACGGCCTTATGAACACTGAAGCTTTCTTT	CASSPDGLMNTEAFF
TRBV7-3	TRBJ2-3	-	-	TGTGCCAGCAGCTCTACCGGTACCAGCACAGATACGCAGTATTTT	CASSSTGTSTDTQYF
TRBV7-9	TRBJ1-1	TRBD1	-	TGTGCCAGCAGCTTTCAACAGGGGAGGCCTTTCTTT	CASSFQQGRPFF
TRBV7-8	TRBJ2-1	TRBD2	few	TGTGCCAGCAGCTTAGGTAGCGGGAGGTCCTCCTACAATGAGCAGTTCTTC	CASSLGSGRSSYNEQFF
TRBV19	TRBJ2-7	TRBD2	few	TGTGCCAGTAGTACCCAGCGGGGGGTAGGGTACGAGCAGTACTTC	CASSTQRGVGYEQYF
TRBV2	TRBJ1-4	-	-	TGTGCCAGCAGTGAAGGGCTCGATGAAAAACTGTTTTTT	CASSEGLDEKLFF
TRBV7-9	TRBJ2-7	TRBD2	-	TGTGCCAGCAGCTTGCGGATGGCGGGAGAGTACCACGAGCAGTACTTC	CASSLRMAGEYHEQYF
TRBV7-8	TRBJ2-7	-	-	TGTGCCAGCAGCTTAGGATCGTGGGTCCGCGAGCAGTACTTC	CASSLGSWVREQYF
TRBV7-9	TRBJ2-7	TRBD1	-	TGTGCCAGCACCGGGACAGAGAACGAGCAGTACTTC	CASTGTENEQYF
TRBV11-1	TRBJ1-2	-	-	TGTGCCAGCAGCCCTGTAGGCCTCCAGGGCAACTATGGCTACACCTTC	CASSPVGLQGNYGYTF
TRBV6-6	TRBJ2-7	-	once	TGTGCCAGCAGGGCCGGAGGGGTGGTACACGAGCAGTACTTC	CASRAGGVVHEQYF